Below, 26 T cell receptor beta chains from the same sample are listed, as sequenced in a study of CD8+ T cells in alopecia areata. Noted treatment: oral pan-JAK inhibitor, 5-10 mg twice daily. After isolation, RNA underwent reverse transcription to generate cDNA as the sequencing template. Method: immunoSEQ multiplex PCR; TCRdb's copy keeps in-frame clones and lacks some. The data show about 120,000 clones, around three fifths seen once. Sample: CD8+ T cells sorted from blood, taken at week 24, from a patient treated with tofacitinib. The source of these receptors is a human donor with alopecia areata.

A single count supports this clone. The chain combines TRBV30 with TRBJ1-4; D is ambiguous. Germline CDR1 reads GTSNPN; CDR2 reads SVGIG (reference sequence). The V and J ends lost 7 bases and 8 bases respectively, with 11 bases between them. The CDR3 contains 11 residues. CDR3 sequence (DNA): TGTGCCTTAGAATTCGAGGAAAAACTGTTTTTT. Protein product: CALEFEEKLFF.

The chain couples TRBV19 to TRBJ1-5, with D tentatively TRBD1 (6 bases). The CDR3 has 14 amino acids. Per germline, CDR1 LNHDA and CDR2 SQIVND (reference sequence). Trimming shortened V by 5 bases and J by 8 bases, and 16 bases separated the two germline ends. CDR3 DNA sequence: TGTGCCAGTAGTCCCGGGGGCAGGGTGAAGCCCCAGCATTTT. It encodes CASSPGGRVKPQHF.

The CDR3 DNA follows: TGTGCCAGCAGCCCGCCTGTGGACAGCGTCATCTGGCAGTACTTC. Its translation: CASSPPVDSVIWQYF. The genes are TRBV7-9 and TRBJ2-7, with D possibly being TRBD1 (6 bases). V lost 5 bases and J lost 9, with 23 bases in between. The CDR3 spans 15 residues. The germline V gene encodes CDR1 SEHNR and CDR2 FQNEAQ (reference sequence).

V usage is TRBV29-1 and J usage is TRBJ2-3; maybe TRBD1 (5 bases). The germline V gene has CDR1 SQVTM and CDR2 ANQGSEA. Trimming cost V 7 bases and J 2 bases, with 13 bases left between them. The CDR3 contains 13 residues. This CDR3 reads CSGLTGYTDTQYF. CDR3 bases: TGCAGCGGCCTCACAGGATACACAGATACGCAGTATTTT.

This clone was counted between two and nine times. The V and J genes are TRBV4-2 and TRBJ1-2, with a tentative D call TRBD1 (6 bases). The germline V gene encodes CDR1 LGHNA and CDR2 YNFKEQ. The CDR3 extends over 15 amino acids. The V and J ends lost 2 bases and 3 bases respectively, with 13 bases between them. The CDR3 region has the DNA TGTGCCAGCAGCCAAATGGGGGCCTCGGACTATGGCTACACCTTC. Amino acids: CASSQMGASDYGYTF.

The chain carries TRBV5-1 and TRBJ2-1, with no clear D. The length of the CDR3 is 18 residues. V was trimmed by 2 bases and J by 4 bases, leaving 22 bases between them. Germline CDR1 and CDR2: SGHRS and YFSETQ. The CDR3 loop is CASSLSVQRTTKYNEQFF. DNA of the CDR3: TGCGCCAGCAGCTTATCTGTCCAGCGAACAACGAAATACAATGAGCAGTTCTTC.

The genes are TRBV29-1 and TRBJ1-3, with a weak D call TRBD1 (5 bases). Trimming took 4 bases from V and 3 from J, leaving 13 bases between them. The CDR3 contains 14 residues. Germline values: CDR1 SQVTM, CDR2 ANQGSEA. DNA of the CDR3: TGCAGCGTTGTGGGCCAGGGAGGTGGAAACACCATATATTTT. Translation: CSVVGQGGGNTIYF.

Only a few counts were recorded for this clone. The gene calls are TRBV27 and TRBJ1-1, with 10 bases matching TRBD1. The CDR3 extends over 16 amino acids. In germline, CDR1 is MNHEY, CDR2 SMNVEV (reference sequence). The V gene end was trimmed by 0 bases and the J gene end by 5 bases; junction bases not matched to a gene: 6. CDR3 bases: TGTGCCAGCAGTTTATCTCCCGGGACAGGGGTGACTGAAGCTTTCTTT. Its translation: CASSLSPGTGVTEAFF.

Only a few counts were recorded for this clone. Other DNA sequences in this sample translate to the same CDR3. The gene calls are TRBV6-5 and TRBJ2-3; 10 nucleotides align to TRBD2. Germline trimming cut 2 bases from V and 1 base from J; bases unmatched to any gene: 0. Germline V gene lookup returns CDR1 MNHEY and CDR2 SVGAGI. The length of the CDR3 is 15 residues. The chain's CDR3 is CASSYLAGGTDTQYF. CDR3 sequence (DNA): TGTGCCAGCAGTTACCTAGCGGGGGGCACAGATACGCAGTATTTT.

The V and J genes are TRBV6-6 and TRBJ2-7; D might be TRBD2 (5 bases). V gave up 5 bases and J gave up 2 bases, with 16 bases separating them. Germline CDR1 reads MNHNY; CDR2 reads SVGAGI (reference sequence). This CDR3 region has 15 residues. CDR3 DNA sequence: TGTGCCAGCAGTATCAGTGGAGGCGAAACCTACGAGCAGTACTTC. This codes for CASSISGGETYEQYF.

This chain connects TRBV4-2 to TRBJ1-5; TRBD1 is a possible D gene (5 bases). CDR1 and CDR2 from the germline V gene are LGHNA and YNFKEQ. The CDR3 totals 16 residues. The V gene lost 0 bases and the J gene lost 0 bases, with 9 bases spanning the gap. CDR3 in amino acids: CASSQDDRYSNQPQHF. DNA of the CDR3: TGTGCCAGCAGCCAAGATGACAGATATAGCAATCAGCCCCAGCATTTT.

There are a few counts of this clone. The chain carries TRBV27 and TRBJ1-5, with D possibly matching TRBD1 (5 bases). The CDR3 is 14 amino acids. With 3 bases removed from V and 5 bases from J, the gap between germline ends came to 11 bases. CDR1 is MNHEY, CDR2 SMNVEV, per germline (reference sequence). The chain's CDR3 is CASSFREGDQPQHF. CDR3 nucleotide sequence: TGTGCCAGCAGTTTCAGGGAGGGAGATCAGCCCCAGCATTTT.

The rearrangement joins TRBV5-1 to TRBJ2-3; 9 positions agree with TRBD1. The CDR3 is made up of 15 amino acids. V gave up 4 bases and J gave up 3 bases; unmatched junction bases: 6. The germline V gene encodes CDR1 SGHRS and CDR2 YFSETQ. Written as DNA, the CDR3 is TGCGCCAGCAGCCACTACGGACAGGGGACAGATACGCAGTATTTT. Residues: CASSHYGQGTDTQYF.

This clone was counted between two and nine times. The V gene is TRBV7-2, the J gene TRBJ2-7; 8 nucleotides match TRBD2. The CDR3 extends over 13 amino acids. Losses at the gene ends were 5 bases for V and 6 bases for J; bases not matched to a gene: 6. Germline assignment: CDR1 SGHTA and CDR2 FQGNSA. In DNA form, the CDR3 reads TGTGCCAGCAGCATAGGACTAGCTCTCGAGCAGTACTTC. Encoded protein: CASSIGLALEQYF.

The J gene is TRBJ1-1, the V gene TRBV30, with unresolved D. This CDR3 contains 12 residues. Trimming left V 2 bases short and J 6 bases short, with 10 bases between. Germline V gene data show CDR1 as GTSNPN and CDR2 as SVGIG (reference sequence). For the CDR3, the DNA is TGTGCCTGGAGTTTGGTCGGGTCTGAAGCTTTCTTT. Protein: CAWSLVGSEAFF.

This clone came up a few times. This rearrangement joins TRBV5-4 to TRBJ2-1; D is uncertain. Germline V gene data show CDR1 as SGHNT and CDR2 as YYREEE (reference sequence). Trimming stripped 0 bases from V and 7 bases from J, with 2 bases between. This CDR3 comprises 11 residues. CDR3 nucleotide sequence: TGTGCCAGCAGCTTGGGTAATGAGCAGTTCTTC. The encoded protein is CASSLGNEQFF.

In the case of this clone: Given a far larger clone just one base away, this is likely a sequencing read error. CDR3 sequence: CASSHLRGGVPDATNEKLFF. The CDR3 DNA reads as TGTGCCAGCAGCCACCTTAGGGGGGGCGTCCCAGATGCAACTAATGAAAAACTGTTTTTT. This rearrangement joins TRBV13 to TRBJ1-4, with D perhaps TRBD1 (6 bases). The CDR3 spans 20 residues. Trimming stripped 5 bases from V and 0 bases from J, with 25 bases between. Germline CDR1 PRHDT, CDR2 FYEKMQ (reference sequence).

This clone was seen a few times. The V gene is TRBV7-6, the J gene TRBJ2-7, with D possibly being TRBD1 or TRBD2 (6 bases each). CDR1 is SGHVS, CDR2 FNYEAQ, per germline. V was shortened by 1 base and J by 5 bases, with 9 bases between the two germline ends. The CDR3 has 13 residues. CDR3: CASSLEGGHEQYF. The CDR3, as DNA: TGTGCCAGCAGCTTAGAGGGGGGACACGAGCAGTACTTC.

This clone occurred a few times. The chain couples TRBV30 to TRBJ2-3; D is possibly TRBD2 (7 bases). The CDR3 is 15 residues long. The germline CDR1 and CDR2 sequences are GTSNPN and SVGIG (reference sequence). Trimming left V 1 base short and J 3 bases short, with 14 bases between. The CDR3 DNA reads as TGTGCCTGGAGTGCGACGGGGAGGGGGACAGATACGCAGTATTTT. Protein: CAWSATGRGTDTQYF.

The CDR3, as DNA: TGTGCCAGCAGCTCCCGACAGGGAGGCACCGGGGAGCTGTTTTTT. Translated, it gives CASSSRQGGTGELFF. The chain links TRBV9 to TRBJ2-2, with a weak D call TRBD1 (7 bases). V lost 4 bases and J 4 bases, leaving 14 bases between the germline ends. Germline CDR1 is SGDLS and CDR2 is YYNGEE. CDR3 length: 15 amino acids.

The V and J genes are TRBV29-1 and TRBJ2-1, with TRBD1 matching 7 bases. Germline loops: CDR1 SQVTM, CDR2 ANQGSEA. Trimming took 6 bases from V and 8 from J; bases not matched to a gene: 7. The CDR3 spans 12 residues. CDR3 nucleotide sequence: TGCAGCGTGTTACAGGGGTCCCATGAGCAGTTCTTC. As protein: CSVLQGSHEQFF.

The rearrangement joins TRBV7-2 to TRBJ1-1; D gene uncertain. The germline V gene has CDR1 SGHTA and CDR2 FQGNSA. The ends were cut back, 7 bases at V and 1 base at J, with 7 bases in the middle. The CDR3 is made up of 12 amino acids. The CDR3 loop reads CASNIWNTEAFF. CDR3 nucleotide sequence: TGTGCCAGCAACATTTGGAACACTGAAGCTTTCTTT.

Details on this clone: Other DNA sequences in this sample translate to the same CDR3. Here the CDR3 reads CASSDSGGATDTQYF. In DNA, the CDR3 is TGTGCCAGCAGTGACTCGGGGGGGGCCACAGATACGCAGTATTTT. The V gene is TRBV6-4, the J gene TRBJ2-3; possible D gene TRBD2, 7 bases. Trimming removed 0 bases at V and 2 bases at J, with 9 bases between. The CDR3 is 15 residues long. Germline V CDR1 and CDR2: MRHNA, SNTAGT.

The genes are TRBV7-8 and TRBJ2-5, with 12 bases fitting TRBD2. Looked up from germline, CDR1 is SGHVS and CDR2 is FQNEAQ. J gave up 4 bases and V 5 bases, and 8 bases lay outside the gene matches. The CDR3 consists of 16 residues. The CDR3 region has the DNA TGTGCCAGCAGCGACCGACTAGCGGGGGTTGGAGAGACCCAGTACTTC. Amino acid sequence: CASSDRLAGVGETQYF.

The genes are TRBV30 and TRBJ1-5; 7 bases line up with TRBD1. CDR1 and CDR2 (germline): GTSNPN, SVGIG (reference sequence). There are 15 residues in the CDR3. The junction had 5 bases not matched to a gene; V was cut back by 2 bases and J by 1 base. The CDR3 DNA reads as TGTGCCTGGAGTCTGGGGACAGCGAGCAATCAGCCCCAGCATTTT. Residues: CAWSLGTASNQPQHF.

The chain has TRBV27 and TRBJ2-1; D is ambiguous. The CDR3 covers 13 residues. Germline lookup yields CDR1 MNHEY and CDR2 SMNVEV (reference sequence). V shed 3 bases and J shed 5 bases, with 8 bases lying between them. The CDR3 DNA reads as TGTGCCAGCAGTTTGGACGTGGACAATGAGCAGTTCTTC. Protein: CASSLDVDNEQFF.